One sample yielded the 11 T cell receptor beta chains listed below, sequenced in a study of T-cell memory formation after mild COVID-19. TCRdb used MiXCR to reprocess the 5' RACE reads, holding one entry per CDR3 protein. Of around 410,000 distinct CDR3 sequences listed, more than 20% are singletons. Sequencing used PBMCs or a T cell subset sorted from them (not recorded which). Receptors originate from an adult woman who had mild COVID-19 (a few samples of this study predate the infection). Cell type and time point are not known.

J is TRBJ1-2 and V is TRBV12-3 or TRBV12-4; tentatively, D is TRBD1 (6 bases). The CDR3 is 11 amino acids. The germline V and J ends were trimmed by 3 bases and 10 bases, with 9 bases remaining between them. CDR3 protein: CASSLGGYYTF. The CDR3 DNA follows: TGTGCCAGCAGTTTGGGGGGCTACTACACCTTC.

This clonotype has just a few counts. This chain links TRBV12-3 or TRBV12-4 with TRBJ2-5, with 9 bases lining up with TRBD2. V shed 5 bases, J shed 2 bases, and the junction held 3 bases outside the gene matches. This CDR3 region has 14 residues. For the CDR3, the DNA is TGTGCCAGCAGTATTAGCGGGGGTCAAGAGACCCAGTACTTC. Protein product: CASSISGGQETQYF.

The chain carries TRBV7-9 and TRBJ2-1, with TRBD1 as a possible D gene (5 bases). V gave up 0 bases and J gave up 6 bases, with 9 bases separating them. The germline gives CDR1 SEHNR, CDR2 FQNEAQ (reference sequence). The CDR3 has 14 amino acids. The CDR3: CASSLATEINEQFF. The CDR3 DNA reads as TGTGCCAGCAGCTTAGCGACAGAGATCAATGAGCAGTTCTTC.

This clonotype was found once. This chain connects TRBV19 to TRBJ2-7; no reliable D call. V shed 3 bases and J shed 0 bases, with 9 bases lying between them. The CDR3 sequence is 14 residues long. Per the germline V gene, CDR1 is LNHDA and CDR2 is SQIVND (reference sequence). The CDR3 is CASSITLHSYEQYF. The CDR3 DNA reads TGTGCCAGTAGTATCACATTACACTCCTACGAGCAGTACTTC.

The chain recombines TRBV12-3 or TRBV12-4 with TRBJ1-1; the match to TRBD1 covers 11 bases. This CDR3 contains 14 residues. V trimming: 8 bases; J trimming: 2 bases; junction bases outside the gene matches: 4. CDR3 sequence reads: CASRTGGVNTEAFF. The CDR3 DNA reads TGTGCCAGCCGGACAGGGGGCGTTAACACTGAAGCTTTCTTT.

This clonotype was counted only a few times. The chain links TRBV7-6 to TRBJ2-3, with 8 bases lining up with TRBD1. The length of the CDR3 is 15 residues. Unmatched junction bases numbered 4, after V lost 4 bases and J lost 1 base. Germline lookup yields CDR1 SGHVS and CDR2 FNYEAQ. The CDR3 region is CASSSLQGGTDTQYF. CDR3 nucleotides: TGTGCCAGCAGCTCACTACAGGGGGGCACAGATACGCAGTATTTT. Combining the CDR3 with reference TRBV7-6 and TRBJ2-3 gives the whole variable domain GAGVSQSPRYKVTKRGQDVALRCDPISGHVSLYWYRQALGQGPEFLTYFNYEAQQDKSGLPNDRFSAERPEGSISTLTIQRTEQRDSAMYRCASSSLQGGTDTQYFGPGTRLTVL.

This clonotype was observed a handful of times. The V gene is TRBV11-2, the J gene TRBJ1-2; 9 positions agree with TRBD1. This CDR3 spans 15 amino acids. J was trimmed by 4 bases and V by 1 base; bases with no gene match: 4. Per the germline V gene, CDR1 is SGHAT and CDR2 is FQNNGV. CDR3 sequence reads: CASSLGGQGTYGYTF. In DNA, the CDR3 is TGTGCCAGCAGCTTAGGAGGACAGGGGACCTATGGCTACACCTTC.

This clonotype has a count of ten or more. A read error may produce the germline difference seen at one junction end. The CDR3: CASSDSARASGSPAVF. The CDR3 nucleotides read TGTGCCAGCAGTGACTCGGCACGGGCTAGCGGGAGCCCTGCGGTCTTC. The chain links TRBV6-4 to TRBJ2-1; TRBD2 matches at 10 bases. The length of the CDR3 is 16 residues. CDR1 and CDR2 from the germline V gene are MRHNA and SNTAGT.

This clonotype was counted ten times or more. The chain uses TRBV4-2 and TRBJ2-7, with 10 bases matching TRBD2. Per the germline V gene, CDR1 is LGHNA and CDR2 is YNFKEQ. This CDR3 has 15 residues. Trimming cost V 3 bases and J 7 bases; bases outside gene matches: 9. CDR3 coding DNA: TGTGCCAGCAGCCACCCCGGACTAGCGGACGGGGAGCAGTACTTC. Translating it yields CASSHPGLADGEQYF.

This clonotype was counted ten times or more. The rearrangement links TRBV20-1 to TRBJ1-5, with a weak D call TRBD1 (6 bases). V lost 0 bases and J lost 3, with 24 bases in between. CDR3 length: 19 residues. CDR1 DFQATT and CDR2 SNEGSKA come from the germline V gene (reference sequence). In DNA form, the CDR3 reads TGCAGTGCTAGAGATGTAGGGGGGCTCCCCGGGGGCTTCAATCAGCCCCAGCATTTT. Its protein is CSARDVGGLPGGFNQPQHF.

This sequence joins TRBV7-8 and TRBJ1-2; 8 bases are shared with TRBD1. CDR1 SGHVS and CDR2 FQNEAQ come from the germline V gene. V lost 0 bases to trimming and J lost 7 bases; unmatched junction nucleotides: 7. The CDR3 is made up of 15 amino acids. The CDR3 reads CASSLAHQGAGGYTF. CDR3 bases: TGTGCCAGCAGCTTAGCGCACCAGGGGGCAGGTGGCTACACCTTC. Using reference TRBV7-8 and TRBJ1-2 for the parts outside the CDR3, the full variable domain is GAGVSQSPRYKVAKRGQDVALRCDPISGHVSLFWYQQALGQGPEFLTYFQNEAQLDKSGLPSDRFFAERPEGSVSTLKIQRTQQEDSAVYLCASSLAHQGAGGYTFGSGTRLTVV.